This T cell receptor beta chain was profiled in a study of a mutant IDH1 vaccine in newly diagnosed glioma (dated by TCRdb to 2020 to 2022). A note on the overall study: Patients received eight vaccinations in weeks 1, 3, 5, 7, 11, 15, 19 and 23, corresponding to visits V03 through V10. Vaccination was initiated 4-6 weeks after radiotherapy alone, or concurrently with temozolomide cycles in the chemotherapy-containing groups. Of the 25 to 35 treated patients, roughly 60% were male and 37.5% were female, and a mean age of 40.4 years was recorded. Prior to enrollment, standard therapy consisting of radiotherapy alone, temozolomide alone, or radiochemotherapy with temozolomide had been administered to patients, with the combination being received by most patients. Peripheral blood was collected at six visits: V03 (baseline), V05, V07, V10, V12 and V13. For exploratory analyses, approximately 25 treated patients had longitudinal TCRB deep sequencing done wherever samples were available. The full study reports these points: No apparent relationship was observed between pseudoprogression and alterations in the top peripheral T cell clonotypes detected by TCRB sequencing. Across multiple MHC alleles, vaccine-induced immune responses were seen in nearly 95% of patients. The authors noted that analyses of patient blood samples could not be reproduced because of sample limitations. Selection of PBMC samples for TCRB deep sequencing was based on availability.

Preparation of the library involved the immunoSEQ multiplex PCR assay. Following the manufacturer's protocol, the hsTCRB Kit was used to amplify rearranged TCR beta chain sequences. An Illumina MiSeq was used to sequence the TCRB libraries. Per the source publication's procedure: Demultiplexing, trimming and gene mapping were performed with the kit vendor's proprietary platform. The source is immuneACCESS, and TCRdb retained only in-frame sequences with V and J called. Part of the clones is not carried over; for the studies checked, unresolved V genes explain less than half of this, and the remainder is unexplained. The D gene and trimming were derived from the DNA, and the V and J assignments and clone size from that table. Recorded for this sample are approximately 60,000 clones; around 80% of them occurred a single time. The top ten clones comprise about 8.8% of the sample. What this sample's time point label stands for: week 23, last vaccination. Each vaccine dose, consisting of 300 ug of a 20-mer mutant IDH1 peptide in Montanide, was administered subcutaneously with topical imiquimod. The donors had newly diagnosed IDH1-mutant astrocytomas of WHO grade 3 or 4 that showed loss of nuclear ATRX. The samples were drawn from NOA16, a multicentre, single-arm, open-label phase I trial in Germany that tested a mutant IDH1 peptide vaccine in humans for the first time. Genomic DNA for TCRB sequencing was extracted from EDTA blood using the DNeasy Blood and Tissue Kit.

The CDR3, from cysteine to phenylalanine, totals 16 residues. Only CDR3 DNA remains: 48 bases, in frame from the first base. After removal of 0 bases from V and 4 bases from J, the junction retains 7 bases not matched to a gene. As encoded in the germline V gene (reference sequence), CDR1 is WNHNN while CDR2 is SYGVQD. To note about this clone: This clone's antigen is unknown. No base quality values were provided; no much bigger clone lies one nucleotide off.

Source: PBMCs, taken from a glioma patient whose treatment included an IDH1 peptide vaccine. The TCR comes from a woman in her forties with glioma. Some clones in this sample may be carry-over from other donors' samples. The chain employs TRBV10-1 and TRBJ2-5; TRBD2 fits 8 bases in the junction. The CDR3 in this case is CASSESRGLGGETQYF. The bases are TGCGCCAGCAGTGAGTCCAGGGGACTAGGGGGAGAGACCCAGTACTTC.